The next 12 T cell receptor beta chains were all read from a single sample in a study of blood T cell repertoires in COVID-19. Some clones are missing from TCRdb's copy, which holds only in-frame ones; the method was immunoSEQ multiplex PCR. The table has roughly 42,000 clones, approximately 92% seen once. Sequences were obtained from peripheral blood. These receptors all come from a man aged 25-40 years with active or convalescent COVID-19.

The J gene is TRBJ2-2, the V gene TRBV7-2; D not certain. Germline CDR1 reads SGHTA; CDR2 reads FQGNSA. V lost 3 bases to trimming and J lost 5 bases, with 13 bases between them. The CDR3 sequence is 15 residues long. The CDR3 spells CASSFPFTETGELFF. CDR3 coding DNA: TGTGCCAGCAGCTTTCCTTTCACGGAGACCGGGGAGCTGTTTTTT.

The chain has TRBV6-4 and TRBJ2-3; D is ambiguous. The germline gives CDR1 MRHNA, CDR2 SNTAGT. The CDR3 has 14 residues. The V end lost 4 bases, the J end lost 7 bases, and 15 bases lay between the germline ends. Here the CDR3 reads CASSAESFSNTQYF. Written as DNA, the CDR3 is TGTGCCAGCAGTGCCGAATCCTTCTCTAATACGCAGTATTTT.

The V and J genes are TRBV18 and TRBJ1-2; a weak D match, TRBD1 (6 bases). CDR1 is KGHSH and CDR2 is LQKENI in the germline V gene. CDR3 size: 15 residues. The ends were cut back, 5 bases at V and 7 bases at J, with 20 bases in the middle. This CDR3 reads CASSSFTGLGSGYTF. CDR3 coding DNA: TGTGCCAGCTCATCCTTCACAGGGTTGGGAAGTGGCTACACCTTC. The variable domain in full, completed from reference TRBV18 and TRBJ1-2, reads NAGVMQNPRHLVRRRGQEARLRCSPMKGHSHVYWYRQLPEEGLKFMVYLQKENIIDESGMPKERFSAEFPKEGPSILRIQQVVRGDSAAYFCASSSFTGLGSGYTFGSGTRLTVV.

This clone was detected only once. The chain employs TRBV11-2 and TRBJ1-2, with TRBD1 matching 9 bases. CDR3 length: 14 residues. Germline loops: CDR1 SGHAT, CDR2 FQNNGV. V lost 4 bases and J lost 4; bases outside the gene matches: 4. CDR3 sequence: CASSWDRAGYGYTF. The CDR3 DNA follows: TGTGCCAGCAGCTGGGACAGGGCTGGCTATGGCTACACCTTC.

The J gene is TRBJ2-5, the V gene TRBV15, with a tentative D call TRBD1 (5 bases). Germline CDR1 reads LNHNV; CDR2 reads YYDKDF (reference sequence). V shed 1 base and J shed 5 bases, with 14 bases lying between them. The CDR3 contains 15 residues. In DNA form, the CDR3 reads TGTGCCACCAGCAGAGGATCAGGGAAAGGGGAGACCCAGTACTTC. It specifies CATSRGSGKGETQYF.

This clone was detected only once. The rearrangement uses TRBV6-5 and TRBJ1-2, with 7 positions matching TRBD1. Losses at the gene ends were 6 bases for V and 3 bases for J; bases not matched to a gene: 10. There are 15 residues in the CDR3. CDR1 and CDR2 (germline): MNHEY, SVGAGI. CDR3 protein: CASRTPGQKHYGYTF. For the CDR3, the DNA is TGTGCCAGCAGAACTCCGGGACAGAAGCACTATGGCTACACCTTC.

V gene TRBV7-2 combines with J gene TRBJ1-6; D uncertain. CDR1 and CDR2 (germline): SGHTA, FQGNSA. The CDR3 extends over 14 amino acids. The ends were cut back, 1 base at V and 6 bases at J, with 7 bases in the middle. Here the CDR3 reads CASSLGASNSPLHF. CDR3 nucleotide sequence: TGTGCCAGCAGCTTAGGTGCCAGTAATTCACCCCTCCACTTT. The whole variable domain, remainder taken from reference TRBV7-2 and TRBJ1-6, is GAGVSQSPSNKVTEKGKDVELRCDPISGHTALYWYRQSLGQGLEFLIYFQGNSAPDKSGLPSDRFSAERTGGSVSTLTIQRTQQEDSAVYLCASSLGASNSPLHFGNGTRLTVT.

CDR3 sequence (DNA): TGTGCCACCAGCAGCCTGGGGCAGGCAAACACCGGGGAGCTGTTTTTT. This encodes CATSSLGQANTGELFF. This chain connects TRBV15 to TRBJ2-2, with a tentative D call TRBD1 (5 bases). The germline V gene has CDR1 LNHNV and CDR2 YYDKDF (reference sequence). The CDR3 length is 16 residues. With 3 bases removed from V and 2 bases from J, the gap between germline ends came to 13 bases.

The genes are TRBV2 and TRBJ1-5; D gene uncertain. CDR3 length: 13 residues. Trimming took off 10 bases at V and 6 bases at J, with 16 bases between the two ends. The V gene's germline CDR1 is SNHLY and CDR2 FYNNEI. The CDR3 loop is CATKLREGQPQHF. CDR3 nucleotides: TGTGCCACAAAATTGAGGGAAGGTCAGCCCCAGCATTTT.

The chain is built from TRBV11-2 and TRBJ2-5; TRBD2 is a possible D gene (5 bases). The CDR3 length is 13 residues. CDR1 is SGHAT, CDR2 FQNNGV, per germline. Trimming stripped 2 bases from V and 5 bases from J, with 9 bases between. The CDR3 sequence is CASSLWQRETQYF. The DNA for the CDR3 is TGTGCCAGCAGCTTATGGCAGCGGGAGACCCAGTACTTC. Full variable domain (outside the CDR3, taken from reference TRBV11-2 and TRBJ2-5): EAGVAQSPRYKIIEKRQSVAFWCNPISGHATLYWYQQILGQGPKLLIQFQNNGVVDDSQLPKDRFSAERLKGVDSTLKIQPAKLEDSAVYLCASSLWQRETQYFGPGTRLLVL.

The CDR3, as DNA: TGTGCCACCAGTGATTCTAGAAAAATCTATGGCTACACCTTC. This sequence encodes CATSDSRKIYGYTF. The chain links TRBV24-1 to TRBJ1-2; no reliable D call. CDR1 and CDR2 (germline): KGHDR, SFDVKD. Trimming stripped 2 bases from V and 4 bases from J, with 10 bases between. CDR3 length equals 14 residues.

The V gene is TRBV27, the J gene TRBJ2-1; 7 positions match TRBD2. The length of the CDR3 is 15 residues. Germline V lookup: CDR1 MNHEY, CDR2 SMNVEV (reference sequence). V trimming: 5 bases; J trimming: 4 bases; junction bases outside the gene matches: 8. The CDR3 DNA sequence: TGTGCCAGCAGTCCCCGGGACTACCCATACAATGAGCAGTTCTTC. Translating gives CASSPRDYPYNEQFF.